One sample yielded the 4 T cell receptor beta chains listed below, sequenced in a study of beta chain features in type 1 diabetes. Whole-study results and caveats: Shorter TCRB CDR3s, moderately but significantly so, were found in Type 1 diabetes patients in all four CD4+ subsets.

The authors reverse transcribed all of the isolated RNA, so sequencing captured expressed TCRB transcripts. Generated by immunoSEQ multiplex PCR, the TCRdb table keeps only in-frame clones and is missing some. The data hold 600,000 or so clones, with over 12% observed a single time. Their antigen targets remain unknown. Material: naive CD4+ T cells from blood. All receptors come from a man younger than 35 with type 1 diabetes.

In the case of this clone: The same CDR3 is also encoded by other DNA sequences in this sample. The V call is TRBV5-1, the J call TRBJ2-5, with D maybe TRBD1 (5 bases). This CDR3 is 13 amino acids long. The germline CDR1 and CDR2 sequences are SGHRS and YFSETQ. V lost 0 bases and J 4 bases, leaving 7 bases between the germline ends. Written as DNA, the CDR3 is TGCGCCAGCAGCTTGGGGGGCGGAGAGACCCAGTACTTC. Its translation: CASSLGGGETQYF.

Points on this clone: Additional DNA sequences in this sample encode the identical CDR3. The chain is built from TRBV29-1 and TRBJ2-3; the D is unclear. CDR3 size: 11 residues. Deletions cut 7 bases from V and 3 bases from J, with 8 bases between. From germline, CDR1 is SQVTM and CDR2 ANQGSEA. The CDR3 coding sequence is TGCAGCGCGGGCAGAACAGATACGCAGTATTTT. It encodes CSAGRTDTQYF.

The sample holds a few counts of this clone. This chain connects TRBV6-5 to TRBJ2-5, with TRBD2 identical over 7 bases. Losses at the gene ends were 4 bases for V and 0 bases for J; bases not matched to a gene: 8. CDR1 is MNHEY, CDR2 SVGAGI, per germline. The CDR3 has 16 residues. The CDR3 DNA sequence: TGTGCCAGCAGTTCTTACGGGAGGTCGTACCAAGAGACCCAGTACTTC. It yields the protein CASSSYGRSYQETQYF.

This chain joins TRBV7-2 and TRBJ2-2; no clear D gene. The ends were cut back, 4 bases at V and 5 bases at J, with 17 bases in the middle. This CDR3 is 16 amino acids long. Germline V lookup: CDR1 SGHTA, CDR2 FQGNSA. The CDR3 DNA reads as TGTGCCAGCAGCTCCCAGGAACCCCTGGTAACCGGGGAGCTGTTTTTT. Protein sequence: CASSSQEPLVTGELFF.